This TCR beta chain was recovered during a study of response to subunit inactivated influenza vaccine. The ends were cut back, 7 bases at V and 2 bases at J, with 22 bases in the middle. The CDR3 length is 17 residues. TCRdb re-called the RT-PCR reads with MiXCR, one entry per CDR3 protein. The sample includes hundreds of thousands of distinct CDR3 sequences, about 10% of them seen just once. Points on this clonotype: Its antigen remains unidentified.

Study-wide results and limits: Authors proposed each seasonal influenza vaccination draws in few new T cells.

This clonotype originated in a man aged 50 to 59 who received an inactivated influenza vaccine. This specimen consisted of PBMCs from blood, obtained on the day of vaccination. The chain links TRBV12-3 or TRBV12-4 to TRBJ2-3; D possibly corresponds to TRBD2 (5 bases). CDR3 coding DNA: TGTGCCAGCACCAATTGGTGGGGTCGGGGAAACACAGATACGCAGTATTTT. The encoded protein is CASTNWWGRGNTDTQYF.